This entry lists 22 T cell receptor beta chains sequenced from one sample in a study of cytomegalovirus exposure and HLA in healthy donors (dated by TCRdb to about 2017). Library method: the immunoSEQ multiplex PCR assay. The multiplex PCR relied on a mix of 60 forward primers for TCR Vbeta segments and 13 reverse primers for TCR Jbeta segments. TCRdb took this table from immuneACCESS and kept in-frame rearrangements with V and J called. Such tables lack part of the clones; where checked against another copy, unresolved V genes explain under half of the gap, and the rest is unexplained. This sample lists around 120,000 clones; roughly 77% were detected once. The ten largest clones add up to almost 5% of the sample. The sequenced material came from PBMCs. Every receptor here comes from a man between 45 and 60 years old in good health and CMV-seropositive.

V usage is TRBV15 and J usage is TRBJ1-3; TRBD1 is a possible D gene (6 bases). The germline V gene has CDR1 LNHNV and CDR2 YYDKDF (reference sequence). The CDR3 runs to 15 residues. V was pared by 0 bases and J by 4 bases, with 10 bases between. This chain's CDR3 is CATSRDRDKGNTIYF. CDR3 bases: TGTGCCACCAGCAGAGATCGGGACAAAGGAAACACCATATATTTT.

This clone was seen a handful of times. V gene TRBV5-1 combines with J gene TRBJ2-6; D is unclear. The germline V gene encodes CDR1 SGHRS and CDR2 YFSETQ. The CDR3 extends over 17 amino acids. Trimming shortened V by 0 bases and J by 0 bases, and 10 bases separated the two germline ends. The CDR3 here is CASSLVRVISGANVLTF. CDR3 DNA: TGCGCCAGCAGCTTGGTACGAGTAATCTCTGGGGCCAACGTCCTGACTTTC.

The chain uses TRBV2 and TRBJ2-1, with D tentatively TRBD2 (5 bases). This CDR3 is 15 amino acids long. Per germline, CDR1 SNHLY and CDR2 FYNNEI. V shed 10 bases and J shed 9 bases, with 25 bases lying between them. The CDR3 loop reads CATRRDVQVRGEQFF. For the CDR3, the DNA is TGTGCCACCCGTCGGGATGTGCAAGTCCGGGGTGAGCAGTTCTTC. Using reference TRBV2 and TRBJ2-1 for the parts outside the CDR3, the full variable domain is EPEVTQTPSHQVTQMGQEVILRCVPISNHLYFYWYRQILGQKVEFLVSFYNNEISEKSEIFDDQFSVERPDGSNFTLKIRSTKLEDSAMYFCATRRDVQVRGEQFFGPGTRLTVL.

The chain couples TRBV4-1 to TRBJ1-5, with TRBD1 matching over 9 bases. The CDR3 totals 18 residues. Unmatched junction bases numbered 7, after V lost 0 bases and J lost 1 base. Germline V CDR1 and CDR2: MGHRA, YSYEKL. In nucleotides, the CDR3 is TGCGCCAGCAGCCAAGAGCCAGCACAGGGGGCGAGCAATCAGCCCCAGCATTTT. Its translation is CASSQEPAQGASNQPQHF.

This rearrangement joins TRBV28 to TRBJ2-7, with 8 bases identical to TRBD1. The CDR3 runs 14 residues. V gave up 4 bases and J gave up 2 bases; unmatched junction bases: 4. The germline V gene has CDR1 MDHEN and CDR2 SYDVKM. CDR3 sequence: CASSYRQGPYEQYF. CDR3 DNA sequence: TGTGCCAGCAGTTATCGACAGGGGCCCTACGAGCAGTACTTC.

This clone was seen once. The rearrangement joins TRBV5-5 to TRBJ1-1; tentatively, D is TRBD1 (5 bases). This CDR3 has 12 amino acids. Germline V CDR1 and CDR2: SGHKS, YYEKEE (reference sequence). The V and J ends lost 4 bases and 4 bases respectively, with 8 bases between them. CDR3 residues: CASSPGGTEAFF. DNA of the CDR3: TGTGCCAGCAGCCCGGGGGGCACTGAAGCTTTCTTT.

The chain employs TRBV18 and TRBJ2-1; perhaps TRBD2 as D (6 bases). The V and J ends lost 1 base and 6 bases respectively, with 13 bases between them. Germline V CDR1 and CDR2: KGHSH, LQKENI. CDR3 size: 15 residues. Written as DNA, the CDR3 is TGTGCCAGCTCACCACGCCGGGACTCCCTCAATGAGCAGTTCTTC. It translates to CASSPRRDSLNEQFF.

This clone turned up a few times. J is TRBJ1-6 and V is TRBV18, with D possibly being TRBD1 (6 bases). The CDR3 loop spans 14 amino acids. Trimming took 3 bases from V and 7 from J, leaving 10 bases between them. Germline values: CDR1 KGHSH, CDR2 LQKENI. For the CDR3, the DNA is TGTGCCAGCTCACCCGTCAGGGGCAATTCACCCCTCCACTTT. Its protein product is CASSPVRGNSPLHF. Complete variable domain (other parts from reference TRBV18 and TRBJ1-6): NAGVMQNPRHLVRRRGQEARLRCSPMKGHSHVYWYRQLPEEGLKFMVYLQKENIIDESGMPKERFSAEFPKEGPSILRIQQVVRGDSAAYFCASSPVRGNSPLHFGNGTRLTVT.

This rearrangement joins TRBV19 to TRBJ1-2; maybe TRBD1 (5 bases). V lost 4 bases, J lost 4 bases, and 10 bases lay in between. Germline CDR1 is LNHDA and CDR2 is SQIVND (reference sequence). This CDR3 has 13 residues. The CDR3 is CASSKTEPYGYTF. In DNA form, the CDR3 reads TGTGCCAGTAGTAAGACAGAACCCTATGGCTACACCTTC.

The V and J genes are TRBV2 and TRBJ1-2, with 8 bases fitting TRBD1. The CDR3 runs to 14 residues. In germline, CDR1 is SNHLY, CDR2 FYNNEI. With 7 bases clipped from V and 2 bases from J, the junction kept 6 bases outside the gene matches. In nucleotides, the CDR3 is TGTGCCAGCAAAGCCGGGACAGGCAACTATGGCTACACCTTC. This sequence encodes CASKAGTGNYGYTF.

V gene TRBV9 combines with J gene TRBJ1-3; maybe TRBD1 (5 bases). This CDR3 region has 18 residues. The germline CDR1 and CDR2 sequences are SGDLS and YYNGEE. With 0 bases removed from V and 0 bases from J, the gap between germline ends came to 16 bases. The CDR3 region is CASSVERAGPSSGNTIYF. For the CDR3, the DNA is TGTGCCAGCAGCGTAGAGCGCGCAGGGCCGTCCTCTGGAAACACCATATATTTT.

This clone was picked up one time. CDR3 protein: CASRGTAYYGYTF. DNA for the CDR3: TGTGCCAGCAGGGGGACAGCCTACTATGGCTACACCTTC. V gene TRBV6-1 combines with J gene TRBJ1-2; 7 bases align to TRBD1. The V gene's germline CDR1 is MNHNS and CDR2 SASEGT. This CDR3 is 13 amino acids long. Trimming at V came to 6 bases and at J to 3 bases, leaving 4 bases not matched to a gene.

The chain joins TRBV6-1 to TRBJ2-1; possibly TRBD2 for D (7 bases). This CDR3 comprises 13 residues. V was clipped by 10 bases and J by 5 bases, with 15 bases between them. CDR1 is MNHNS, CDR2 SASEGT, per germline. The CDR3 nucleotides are TGTGCCATCCAGGGGAGGGAACACAATGAGCAGTTCTTC. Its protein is CAIQGREHNEQFF.

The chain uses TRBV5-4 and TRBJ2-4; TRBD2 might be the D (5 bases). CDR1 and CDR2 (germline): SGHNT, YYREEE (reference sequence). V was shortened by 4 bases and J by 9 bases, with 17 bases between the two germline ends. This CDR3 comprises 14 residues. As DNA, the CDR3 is TGTGCCAGCAGCCCATTCGGGAACCCTAGCATTCAGTACTTC. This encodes CASSPFGNPSIQYF.

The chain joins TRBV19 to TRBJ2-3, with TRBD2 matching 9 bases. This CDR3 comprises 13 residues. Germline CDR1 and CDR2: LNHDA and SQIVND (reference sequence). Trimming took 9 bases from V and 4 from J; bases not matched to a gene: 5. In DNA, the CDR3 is TGTGCCAGCGCGGGAGGGAGGGCAGATACGCAGTATTTT. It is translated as CASAGGRADTQYF.

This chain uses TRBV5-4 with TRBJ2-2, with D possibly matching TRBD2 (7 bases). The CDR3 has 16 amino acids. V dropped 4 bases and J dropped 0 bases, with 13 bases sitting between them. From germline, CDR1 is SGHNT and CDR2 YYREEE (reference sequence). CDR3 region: CASSRGAVANTGELFF. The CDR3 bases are TGTGCCAGCAGCCGGGGGGCGGTAGCGAACACCGGGGAGCTGTTTTTT.

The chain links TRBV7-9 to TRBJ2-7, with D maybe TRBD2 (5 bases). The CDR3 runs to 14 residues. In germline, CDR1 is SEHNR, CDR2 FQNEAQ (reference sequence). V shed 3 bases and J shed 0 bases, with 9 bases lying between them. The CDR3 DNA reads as TGTGCCAGCAGCTTGGTAGGGAGCTCCTACGAGCAGTACTTC. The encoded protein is CASSLVGSSYEQYF.

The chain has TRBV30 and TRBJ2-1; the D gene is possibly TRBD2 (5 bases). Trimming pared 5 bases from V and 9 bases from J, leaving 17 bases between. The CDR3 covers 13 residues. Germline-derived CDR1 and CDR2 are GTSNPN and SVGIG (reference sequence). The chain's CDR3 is CAWATMSGGEQFF. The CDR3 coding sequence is TGTGCCTGGGCGACAATGAGCGGCGGTGAGCAGTTCTTC.

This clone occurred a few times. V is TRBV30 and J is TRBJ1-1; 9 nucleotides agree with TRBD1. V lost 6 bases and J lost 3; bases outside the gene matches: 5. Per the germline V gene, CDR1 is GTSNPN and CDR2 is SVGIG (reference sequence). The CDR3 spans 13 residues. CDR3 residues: CACHRGRDTEAFF. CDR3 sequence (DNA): TGTGCCTGCCACAGGGGGCGAGACACTGAAGCTTTCTTT. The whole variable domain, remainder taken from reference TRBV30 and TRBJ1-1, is SQTIHQWPATLVQPVGSPLSLECTVEGTSNPNLYWYRQAAGRGLQLLFYSVGIGQISSEVPQNLSASRPQDRQFILSSKKLLLSDSGFYLCACHRGRDTEAFFGQGTRLTVV.

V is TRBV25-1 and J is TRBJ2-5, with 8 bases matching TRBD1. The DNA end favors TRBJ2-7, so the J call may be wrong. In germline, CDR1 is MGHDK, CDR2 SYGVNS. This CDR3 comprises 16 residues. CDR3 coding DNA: TGTGCCAGCAGTGAAAGGCGGCAGGGGGCAATTAACGAGCAGTACTTC. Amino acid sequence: CASSERRQGAINEQYF.

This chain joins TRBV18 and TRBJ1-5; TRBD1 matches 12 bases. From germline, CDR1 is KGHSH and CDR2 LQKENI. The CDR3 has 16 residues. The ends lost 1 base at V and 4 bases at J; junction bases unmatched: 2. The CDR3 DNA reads TGTGCCAGCTCACCACGGGGACAGGGGGCAAATCAGCCCCAGCATTTT. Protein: CASSPRGQGANQPQHF. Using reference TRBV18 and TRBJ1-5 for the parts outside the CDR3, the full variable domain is NAGVMQNPRHLVRRRGQEARLRCSPMKGHSHVYWYRQLPEEGLKFMVYLQKENIIDESGMPKERFSAEFPKEGPSILRIQQVVRGDSAAYFCASSPRGQGANQPQHFGDGTRLSIL.

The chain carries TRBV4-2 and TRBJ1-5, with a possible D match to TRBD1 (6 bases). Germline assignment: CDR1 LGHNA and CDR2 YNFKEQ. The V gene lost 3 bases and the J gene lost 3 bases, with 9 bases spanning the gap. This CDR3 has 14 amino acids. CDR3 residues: CASSHGQNNQPQHF. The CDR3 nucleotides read TGTGCCAGCAGCCACGGACAGAACAATCAGCCCCAGCATTTT.